This section outlines one T cell receptor beta chain sequence together with its context. Researchers amplified the TCR beta CDR3 regions from RNA transcripts. The TCR CDR3 first-round RT-PCR relied on the HTBI primer set. TCRdb itself ran the multiplex PCR reads through MiXCR, one entry per CDR3 protein. The table records roughly 840,000 distinct CDR3 sequences, more than 30% of them present only once. V shed 10 bases, J shed 7 bases, and the junction held 8 bases outside the gene matches. Germline V gives CDR1 ENHRY, CDR2 SYGVKD. The CDR3 consists of 14 residues. The data are from a study of T cells in Graves' hyperthyroidism and ophthalmopathy.

The chain joins TRBV10-3 to TRBJ1-5; 12 positions match TRBD1. The sequencing input was blood. The TCR comes from a man aged 18-30 years with Graves' hyperthyroidism. In DNA form, the CDR3 reads TGTGCCACCGGGACAGGGGGCGGGCGGCAGCCCCAGCATTTT. This codes for CATGTGGGRQPQHF.